The present entry profiles one TCR beta chain with its context. Its specificity is not known. The method was immunoSEQ multiplex PCR; TCRdb's version includes in-frame clones alone and lacks a portion of them. In the table there are some 110,000 clones, about nine tenths of which are singletons. This specimen comes from a study of graft-versus-host responses after intestinal transplantation. Overall study findings and caveats: Maximum circulating GvH clone levels tracked with early post-transplant HvG decreases.

Trimming removed 0 bases from V and 0 bases from J; junction bases left unmatched: 0. CDR1 and CDR2 from the germline V gene are SGDLS and YYNGEE. CDR3 length: 15 amino acids. The TCR comes from a human donor who received an intestinal transplant. Material: unstimulated CD4+ T cells sorted from spleen or lymph node cells, obtained before intestinal transplant. The rearrangement uses TRBV9 and TRBJ2-1, with 7 nucleotides matching TRBD2. CDR3 sequence (DNA): TGTGCCAGCAGCGTAGGGACTAGCTCCTACAATGAGCAGTTCTTC. As protein: CASSVGTSSYNEQFF. Variable domain in full (rest from reference TRBV9 and TRBJ2-1): DSGVTQTPKHLITATGQRVTLRCSPRSGDLSVYWYQQSLDQGLQFLIQYYNGEERAKGNILERFSAQQFPDLHSELNLSSLELGDSALYFCASSVGTSSYNEQFFGPGTRLTVL.